The T cell receptor beta chain described here comes from a study of T cell repertoires in cytomegalovirus infection. As for the study in general: Peptides in the study included HLA-C-restricted and HLA-B-restricted CMV epitopes. In public TCR beta signatures, there were indications of both CMV infection and matching HLA type. The study's findings and limits: What dominated the ex vivo response were HLA-C-restricted CMV-specific TCR beta clonotypes.

As regards this clonotype: Antigen specificity is unknown.

TCRdb re-called the reads through MiXCR, storing one row per CDR3 protein. The sample lists about half a million distinct CDR3 sequences; roughly a third were seen once. The clonotype originates from a human donor in good health (CMV status not recorded). Some clones in this sample may be carry-over from other donors' samples. The material was cultured PBMCs, obtained from culture after CMV antigen stimulation.

CDR3 DNA sequence: TGCAGTGCTAGAGATCCCACAGGGTACGAGCAGTACTTC. Protein: CSARDPTGYEQYF. The chain joins TRBV20-1 to TRBJ2-7, with D perhaps TRBD1 (6 bases). The germline V and J ends were trimmed by 0 bases and 4 bases, with 10 bases remaining between them. Per germline, CDR1 DFQATT and CDR2 SNEGSKA (reference sequence). The CDR3 sequence is 13 residues long.